This record covers a single T cell receptor beta chain. This CDR3 is built from 15 residues. Germline trimming cut 1 base from V and 4 bases from J; bases unmatched to any gene: 5. Germline V gene data show CDR1 as SGDLS and CDR2 as YYNGEE. Assay used: immunoSEQ multiplex PCR; TCRdb lists only in-frame clones, some missing. This table holds approximately 980,000 clones, approximately 76% found once. The data originate from a study of shared clonotypes between healthy human individuals. Study information: The study used three CD4 naive, three CD4 memory, two CD8 naive and one CD8 memory plate per donor.

The TCR originated in a man between 18 and 29 years old in good health. This rearrangement joins TRBV9 to TRBJ2-1; TRBD1 matches at 7 bases. The sequencing sample was made of memory CD4+ T cells sorted from blood. As for subset: CD45RA-negative fraction. The CDR3 coding sequence is TGTGCCAGCAGCGTAATAGGGACAGTTTACAATGAGCAGTTCTTC. Its protein product is CASSVIGTVYNEQFF.